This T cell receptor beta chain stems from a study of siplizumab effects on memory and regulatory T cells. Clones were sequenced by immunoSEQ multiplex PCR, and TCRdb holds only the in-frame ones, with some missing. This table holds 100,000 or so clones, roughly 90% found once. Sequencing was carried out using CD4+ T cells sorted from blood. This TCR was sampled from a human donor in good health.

The CDR3 nucleotides are TGTGCCTGGAGCCGAGGGGTACGGGAAAAACTGTTTTTT. Protein product: CAWSRGVREKLFF. V gene TRBV30 combines with J gene TRBJ1-4; the D gene is possibly TRBD1 (5 bases). The CDR3 covers 13 residues. V lost 3 bases and J lost 8, with 13 bases in between. Germline loops: CDR1 GTSNPN, CDR2 SVGIG (reference sequence).